Sequencing of this T cell receptor beta chain was carried out in a study of OX40 agonist ivuxolimab in advanced cancers. Study-wide background: The study enrolled dose-escalation patients with hepatocellular carcinoma, melanoma, renal cell or head and neck cancer. Those enrolled were approximately 83% male, with a mean age of around 60 years and ages from roughly 23 to 79. Study-level results: Expanded clones were, on average, more numerous among CD8+ T cells than CD4+. Partial responders receiving 0.1-3.0 mg/kg showed among the lowest clonal expansion.

This CDR3 has 15 residues. Germline assignment: CDR1 SEHNR and CDR2 FQNEAQ (reference sequence). V gave up 4 bases and J gave up 2 bases; unmatched junction bases: 7. Concerning this clone: What it binds is not known.

Only in-frame clones appear in the TCRdb table, and some are missing; sequencing was by immunoSEQ multiplex PCR. The table records approximately 65,000 clones, around 90% of them present only once. The TCR sequence derives from an adult with an advanced solid tumor such as melanoma, head and neck, liver or kidney cancer. Sequences were derived from CD4+ or CD8+ T cells sorted from blood, sampled in a trial of the OX40 agonist ivuxolimab. The rearrangement links TRBV7-9 to TRBJ2-5; 7 bases align to TRBD1. The DNA of the CDR3 is TGTGCCAGCAGCTCGGGACAGACATTACAAGAGACCCAGTACTTC. Translating it yields CASSSGQTLQETQYF.